This T cell receptor (beta chain) came from a study of T cells expressing NK-cell markers. CDR3 length: 14 residues. In germline, CDR1 is DFQATT, CDR2 SNEGSKA (reference sequence). TCRdb reprocessed the 5' RACE reads and keeps a single row for each CDR3 protein, giving no DNA. The sample data list 550,000 or so distinct CDR3 sequences. Sequencing input: blood T cells: a sorted CD56 or NKG2C T cell subset, CD4+ or CD8+ T cells, or bulk PBMC T cells (not recorded which). The chain combines TRBV20-1 with TRBJ2-7; the TRBD1 assignment by TCRdb is unverifiable without DNA. This receptor was obtained from a man between 18 and 29 years old in good health. CDR3 region: CSAIDPGAQYEQYF.